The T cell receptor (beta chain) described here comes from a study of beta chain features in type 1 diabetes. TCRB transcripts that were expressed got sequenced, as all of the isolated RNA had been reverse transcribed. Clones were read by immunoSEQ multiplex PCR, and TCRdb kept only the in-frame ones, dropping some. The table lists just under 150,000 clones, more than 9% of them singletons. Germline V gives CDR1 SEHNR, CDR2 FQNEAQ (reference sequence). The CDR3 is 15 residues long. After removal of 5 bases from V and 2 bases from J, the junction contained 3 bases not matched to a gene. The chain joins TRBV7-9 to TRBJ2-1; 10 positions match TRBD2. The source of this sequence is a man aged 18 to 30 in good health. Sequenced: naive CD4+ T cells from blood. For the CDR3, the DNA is TGTGCCAGCAGCGCGAGCGGGGGGGCCTACAATGAGCAGTTCTTC. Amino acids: CASSASGGAYNEQFF.